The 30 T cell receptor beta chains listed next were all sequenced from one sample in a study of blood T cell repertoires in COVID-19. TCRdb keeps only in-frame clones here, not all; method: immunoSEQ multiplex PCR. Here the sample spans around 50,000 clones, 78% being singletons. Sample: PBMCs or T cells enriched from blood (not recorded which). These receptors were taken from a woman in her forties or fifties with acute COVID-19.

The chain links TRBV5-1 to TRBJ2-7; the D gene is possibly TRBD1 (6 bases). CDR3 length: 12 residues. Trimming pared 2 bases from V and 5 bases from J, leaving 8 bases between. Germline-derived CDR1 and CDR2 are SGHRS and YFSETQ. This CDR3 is CASSLQGNEQYF. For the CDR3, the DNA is TGCGCCAGCAGCTTACAGGGAAACGAGCAGTACTTC.

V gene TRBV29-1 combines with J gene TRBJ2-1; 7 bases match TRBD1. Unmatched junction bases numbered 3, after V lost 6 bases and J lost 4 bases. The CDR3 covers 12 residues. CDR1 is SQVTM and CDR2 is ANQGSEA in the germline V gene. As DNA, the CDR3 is TGCAGCGTCTCCAGGGGGTACAATGAGCAGTTCTTC. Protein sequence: CSVSRGYNEQFF.

The CDR3 region is CASSFGLAGTDTQYF. CDR3 DNA sequence: TGTGCCAGCAGCTTCGGACTAGCGGGCACAGATACGCAGTATTTT. The rearrangement links TRBV7-9 to TRBJ2-3; TRBD2 matches at 10 bases. The germline V gene has CDR1 SEHNR and CDR2 FQNEAQ (reference sequence). This CDR3 has 15 residues. V lost 3 bases to trimming and J lost 1 base; unmatched junction nucleotides: 1.

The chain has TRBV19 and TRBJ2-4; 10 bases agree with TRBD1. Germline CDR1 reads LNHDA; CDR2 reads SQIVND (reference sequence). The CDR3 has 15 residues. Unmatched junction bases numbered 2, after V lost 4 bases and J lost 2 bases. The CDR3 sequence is CASSTGQGTKNIQYF. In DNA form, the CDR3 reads TGTGCCAGTAGTACGGGACAGGGGACCAAAAACATTCAGTACTTC.

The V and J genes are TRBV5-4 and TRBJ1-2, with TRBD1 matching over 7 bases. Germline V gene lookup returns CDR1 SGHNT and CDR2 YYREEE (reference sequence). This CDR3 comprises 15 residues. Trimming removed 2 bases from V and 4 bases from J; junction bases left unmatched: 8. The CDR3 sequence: CASSFRDSTTYGYTF. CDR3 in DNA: TGTGCCAGCAGCTTCCGGGACAGTACCACCTATGGCTACACCTTC.

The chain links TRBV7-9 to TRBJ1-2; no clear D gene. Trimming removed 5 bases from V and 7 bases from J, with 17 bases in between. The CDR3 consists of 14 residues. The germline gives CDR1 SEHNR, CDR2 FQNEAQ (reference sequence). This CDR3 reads CASSQVEGIAGYTF. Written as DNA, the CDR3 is TGTGCCAGCAGCCAGGTAGAGGGAATAGCTGGCTACACCTTC.

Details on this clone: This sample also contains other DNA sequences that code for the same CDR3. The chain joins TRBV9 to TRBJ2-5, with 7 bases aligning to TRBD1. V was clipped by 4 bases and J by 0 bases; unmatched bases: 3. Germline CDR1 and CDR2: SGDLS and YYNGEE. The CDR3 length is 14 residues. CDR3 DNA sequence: TGTGCCAGCAGCCAGGGGACAGACCAAGAGACCCAGTACTTC. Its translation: CASSQGTDQETQYF.

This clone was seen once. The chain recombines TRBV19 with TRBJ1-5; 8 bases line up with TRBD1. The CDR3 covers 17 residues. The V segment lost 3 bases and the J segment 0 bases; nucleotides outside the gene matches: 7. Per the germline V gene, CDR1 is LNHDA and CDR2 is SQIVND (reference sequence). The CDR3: CASSISHRGNSNQPQHF. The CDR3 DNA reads TGTGCCAGTAGTATTTCCCACAGGGGGAATAGCAATCAGCCCCAGCATTTT.

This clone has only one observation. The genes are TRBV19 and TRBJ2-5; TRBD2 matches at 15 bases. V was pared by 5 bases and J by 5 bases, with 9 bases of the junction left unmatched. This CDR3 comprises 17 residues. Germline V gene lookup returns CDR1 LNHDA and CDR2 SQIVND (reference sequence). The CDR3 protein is CASSSEGLAGGRETQYF. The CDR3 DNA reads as TGTGCCAGTAGTTCCGAGGGACTAGCGGGGGGTAGGGAGACCCAGTACTTC.

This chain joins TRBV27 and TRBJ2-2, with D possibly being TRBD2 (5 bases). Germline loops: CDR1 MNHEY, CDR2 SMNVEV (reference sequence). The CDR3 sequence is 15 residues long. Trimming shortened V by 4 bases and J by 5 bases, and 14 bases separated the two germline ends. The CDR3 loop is CASSSGIISTGELFF. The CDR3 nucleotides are TGTGCCAGCAGTTCGGGGATAATATCTACCGGGGAGCTGTTTTTT.

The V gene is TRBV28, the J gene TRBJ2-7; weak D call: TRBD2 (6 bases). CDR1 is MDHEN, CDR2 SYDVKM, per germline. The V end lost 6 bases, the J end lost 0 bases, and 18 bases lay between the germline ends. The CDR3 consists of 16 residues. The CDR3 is CASRPSGELSSYEQYF. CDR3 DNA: TGTGCCAGCAGGCCCTCGGGGGAACTGAGCTCCTACGAGCAGTACTTC. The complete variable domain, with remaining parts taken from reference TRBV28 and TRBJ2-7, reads DVKVTQSSRYLVKRTGEKVFLECVQDMDHENMFWYRQDPGLGLRLIYFSYDVKMKEKGDIPEGYSVSREKKERFSLILESASTNQTSMYLCASRPSGELSSYEQYFGPGTRLTVT.

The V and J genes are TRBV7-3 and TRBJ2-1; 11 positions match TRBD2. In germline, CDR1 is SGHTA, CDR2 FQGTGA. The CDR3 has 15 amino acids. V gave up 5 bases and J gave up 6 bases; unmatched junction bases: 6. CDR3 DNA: TGTGCCAGCAGCCCTTCTAGCGGGGGGCTCAATGAGCAGTTCTTC. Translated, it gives CASSPSSGGLNEQFF.

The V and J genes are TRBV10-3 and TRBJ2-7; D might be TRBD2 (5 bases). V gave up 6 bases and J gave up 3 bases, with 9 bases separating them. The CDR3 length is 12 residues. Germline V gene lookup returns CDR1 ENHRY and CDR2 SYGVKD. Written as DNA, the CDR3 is TGTGCCATCAGCCGGGATGTCTACGAGCAGTACTTC. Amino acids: CAISRDVYEQYF.

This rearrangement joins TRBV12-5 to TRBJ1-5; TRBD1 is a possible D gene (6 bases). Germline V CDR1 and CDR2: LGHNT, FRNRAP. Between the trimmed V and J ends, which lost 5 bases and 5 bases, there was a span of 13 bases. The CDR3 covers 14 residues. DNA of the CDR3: TGTGCTAGTGGTCCCTGGACAGTAGATCAGCCCCAGCATTTT. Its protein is CASGPWTVDQPQHF.

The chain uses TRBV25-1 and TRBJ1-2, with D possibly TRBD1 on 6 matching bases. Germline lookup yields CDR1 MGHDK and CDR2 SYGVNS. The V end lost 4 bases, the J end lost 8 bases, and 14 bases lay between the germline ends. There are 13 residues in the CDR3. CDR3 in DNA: TGTGCCAGCAGTGTCCGGGGGGGCGGCGGCTACACCTTC. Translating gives CASSVRGGGGYTF.

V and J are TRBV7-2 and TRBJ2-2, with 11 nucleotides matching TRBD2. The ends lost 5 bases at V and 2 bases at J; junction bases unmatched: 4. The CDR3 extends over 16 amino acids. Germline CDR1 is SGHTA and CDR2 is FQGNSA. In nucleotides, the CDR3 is TGTGCCAGCAGCCCACTAGCGGGGGCAAACACCGGGGAGCTGTTTTTT. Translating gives CASSPLAGANTGELFF.

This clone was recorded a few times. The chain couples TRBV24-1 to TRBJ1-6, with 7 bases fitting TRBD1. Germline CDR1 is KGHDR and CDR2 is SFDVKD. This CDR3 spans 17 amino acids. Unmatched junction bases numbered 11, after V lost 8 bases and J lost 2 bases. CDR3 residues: CATTLTGTCTYNSPLHF. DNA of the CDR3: TGTGCCACCACCCTGACAGGGACGTGTACCTATAATTCACCCCTCCACTTT.

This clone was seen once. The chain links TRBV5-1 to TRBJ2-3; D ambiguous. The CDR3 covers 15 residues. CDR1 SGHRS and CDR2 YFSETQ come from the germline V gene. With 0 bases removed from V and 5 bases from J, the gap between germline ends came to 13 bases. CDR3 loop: CASSLAIQKLDTQYF. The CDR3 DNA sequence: TGCGCCAGCAGCTTGGCCATACAGAAATTAGATACGCAGTATTTT.

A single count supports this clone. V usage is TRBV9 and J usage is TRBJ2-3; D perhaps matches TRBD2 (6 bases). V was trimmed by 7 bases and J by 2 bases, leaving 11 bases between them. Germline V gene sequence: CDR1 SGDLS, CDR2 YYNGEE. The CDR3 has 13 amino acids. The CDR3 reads CASARGNTDTQYF. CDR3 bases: TGTGCCAGCGCACGGGGGAACACAGATACGCAGTATTTT.

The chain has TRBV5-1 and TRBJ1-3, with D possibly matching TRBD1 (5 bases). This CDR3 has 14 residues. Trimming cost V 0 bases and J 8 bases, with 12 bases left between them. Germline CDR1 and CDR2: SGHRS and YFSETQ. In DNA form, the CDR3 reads TGCGCCAGCAGCTTGGGACCGACAGAGGACACCATATATTTT. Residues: CASSLGPTEDTIYF.

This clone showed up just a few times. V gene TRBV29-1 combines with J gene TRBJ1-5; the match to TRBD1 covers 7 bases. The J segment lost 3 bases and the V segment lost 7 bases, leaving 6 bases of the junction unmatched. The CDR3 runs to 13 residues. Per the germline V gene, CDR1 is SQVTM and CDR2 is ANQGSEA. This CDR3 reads CSAAGQDNQPQHF. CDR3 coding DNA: TGCAGCGCCGCCGGACAGGACAATCAGCCCCAGCATTTT.

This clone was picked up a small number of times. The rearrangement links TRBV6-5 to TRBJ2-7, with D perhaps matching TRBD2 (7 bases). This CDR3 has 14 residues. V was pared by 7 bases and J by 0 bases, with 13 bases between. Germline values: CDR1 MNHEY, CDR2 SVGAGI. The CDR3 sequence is CASTPGGHSYEQYF. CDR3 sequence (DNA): TGTGCCAGCACTCCGGGGGGCCACTCCTACGAGCAGTACTTC.

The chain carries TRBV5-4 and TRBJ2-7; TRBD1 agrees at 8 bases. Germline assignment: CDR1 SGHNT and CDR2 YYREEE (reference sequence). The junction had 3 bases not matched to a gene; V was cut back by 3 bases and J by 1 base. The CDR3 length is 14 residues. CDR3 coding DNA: TGTGCCAGCAGCTCACAGGGGGTATCCTACGAGCAGTACTTC. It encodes CASSSQGVSYEQYF.

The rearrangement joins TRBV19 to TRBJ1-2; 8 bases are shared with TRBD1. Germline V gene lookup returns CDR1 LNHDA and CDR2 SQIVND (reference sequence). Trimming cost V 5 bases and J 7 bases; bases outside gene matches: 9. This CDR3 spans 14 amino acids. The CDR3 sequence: CASSVKAGGSGYTF. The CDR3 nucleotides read TGTGCCAGTAGTGTCAAAGCAGGGGGCAGTGGCTACACCTTC.

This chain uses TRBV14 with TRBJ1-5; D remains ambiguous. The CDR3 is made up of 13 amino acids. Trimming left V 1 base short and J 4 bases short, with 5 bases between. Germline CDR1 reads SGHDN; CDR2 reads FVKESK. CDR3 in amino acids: CASSQARNQPQHF. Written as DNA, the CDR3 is TGTGCCAGCAGCCAAGCCCGGAATCAGCCCCAGCATTTT.

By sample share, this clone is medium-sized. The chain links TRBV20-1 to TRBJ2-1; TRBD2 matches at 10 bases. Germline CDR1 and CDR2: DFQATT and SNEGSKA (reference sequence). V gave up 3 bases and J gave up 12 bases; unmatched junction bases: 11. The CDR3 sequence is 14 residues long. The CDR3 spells CSASPGLAVQWQFF. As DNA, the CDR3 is TGCAGTGCTAGTCCCGGACTAGCGGTACAATGGCAGTTCTTC.

The CDR3 nucleotides are TGTGCCAGCAGTGATATGCGGGGAAGGCCCTACGAGCAGTACTTC. Its protein product is CASSDMRGRPYEQYF. This rearrangement joins TRBV2 to TRBJ2-7; D might be TRBD2 (6 bases). Germline V CDR1 and CDR2: SNHLY, FYNNEI. CDR3 length: 15 residues. Trimming left V 3 bases short and J 2 bases short, with 14 bases between.

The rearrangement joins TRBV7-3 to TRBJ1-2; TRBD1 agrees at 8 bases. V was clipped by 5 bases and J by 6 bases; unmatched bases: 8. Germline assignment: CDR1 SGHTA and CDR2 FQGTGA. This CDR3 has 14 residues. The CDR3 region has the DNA TGTGCCAGCAGCGCGACAGGGGAGGAGAATGGCTACACCTTC. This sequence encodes CASSATGEENGYTF.

Written as DNA, the CDR3 is TGTGCCAGTAAACGAACGGAGGGAGGGACCGGGGAGCTGTTTTTT. Amino acid sequence: CASKRTEGGTGELFF. The chain has TRBV19 and TRBJ2-2; 7 nucleotides align to TRBD2. This CDR3 spans 15 amino acids. CDR1 is LNHDA and CDR2 is SQIVND in the germline V gene (reference sequence). With V trimmed by 7 bases and J by 5 bases, 10 bases remained unmatched.

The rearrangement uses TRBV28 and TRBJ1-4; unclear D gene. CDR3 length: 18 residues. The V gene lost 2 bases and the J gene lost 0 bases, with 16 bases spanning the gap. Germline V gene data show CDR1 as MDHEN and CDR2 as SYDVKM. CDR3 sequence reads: CASSLMEWESTTNEKLFF. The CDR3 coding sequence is TGTGCCAGCAGTTTAATGGAATGGGAGTCCACAACTAATGAAAAACTGTTTTTT.